Given below is one T cell receptor (beta chain) in context. This sample was taken from a study of blood T cell repertoires in COVID-19. Trimming shortened V by 5 bases and J by 0 bases, and 8 bases separated the two germline ends. CDR1 and CDR2 from the germline V gene are MDHEN and SYDVKM. CDR3 length: 14 residues. Per the authors' pipeline: Reference gene primer amplification yielded estimated nucleated cell counts. TCRdb's table, derived via immunoSEQ multiplex PCR, lists solely in-frame clones and lacks some. The V and J calls and clone size were taken over from that table, and D and trimming were inferred from the DNA. The data hold 150,000 or so clones, with roughly nine tenths observed a single time.

Sequences were obtained from peripheral blood. This receptor was identified in an older woman with acute or convalescent COVID-19. The J gene is TRBJ2-1, the V gene TRBV28; D not certain. CDR3 in amino acids: CASSLYNSYNEQFF. CDR3 DNA sequence: TGTGCCAGCAGTCTTTATAACTCCTACAATGAGCAGTTCTTC.